These T cell receptor beta chains were read from a single sample in a study of cytomegalovirus exposure and HLA in healthy donors. Method: immunoSEQ multiplex PCR; TCRdb's copy keeps in-frame clones and lacks some. The table lists 95,000 to 150,000 clones, approximately 80% of them singletons. The sample was PBMCs. These receptors originate from a man in his forties or fifties in good health and CMV-seronegative. CDR3s include the opening cysteine and the closing phenylalanine or tryptophan. The D gene is left open where the match is weak. Some rows have no size entry. The others give once, few or many, or a class for an expanded clone.

J gene | CDR3 length | D gene | clone size | V gene | CDR3 DNA | CDR3 protein
TRBJ2-2 | 16 | - | - | TRBV7-2 | TGTGCCAGCAGCTTAGCGGCAGGGCTCGACACCGGGGAGCTGTTTTTT | CASSLAAGLDTGELFF
TRBJ2-3 | 16 | TRBD2 | - | TRBV5-1 | TGCGCCAGCAGCGGGACTAGCGGGAGGTCCCCAGATACGCAGTATTTT | CASSGTSGRSPDTQYF
TRBJ2-7 | 15 | TRBD1 | - | TRBV7-7 | TGTGCTAGCAGCTTAGGGGGGACAGGAGGCTACGAGCAGTACTTC | CASSLGGTGGYEQYF
TRBJ2-1 | 15 | - | - | TRBV5-6 | TGTGCCAGCAGCTTGGTTAGGCAGGGCTACAATGAGCAGTTCTTC | CASSLVRQGYNEQFF
TRBJ2-1 | 17 | TRBD2 | - | TRBV5-1 | TGCGCCAGCAGCTCCATTAGCGGGAGGGCAATATACAATGAGCAGTTCTTC | CASSSISGRAIYNEQFF
TRBJ2-7 | 16 | TRBD1 | - | TRBV27 | TGTGCCAGCAGTCCCCCCCGGACAGGGGTTACCTACGAGCAGTACTTC | CASSPPRTGVTYEQYF
TRBJ2-5 | 15 | - | - | TRBV5-1 | TGCGCCAGCAGCCCATTTACAGGGATGGGAGAGACCCAGTACTTC | CASSPFTGMGETQYF
TRBJ1-5 | 12 | - | - | TRBV29-1 | TGCAGCGTTGGCGGACTCAATCAGCCCCAGCATTTT | CSVGGLNQPQHF
TRBJ2-2 | 19 | TRBD2 | - | TRBV5-6 | TGTGCCAGCAGCCCTTTGGGGACTAGTAATTTCCCGAACACCGGGGAGCTGTTTTTT | CASSPLGTSNFPNTGELFF
TRBJ2-1 | 15 | TRBD1 | - | TRBV13 | TGTGCCAGCAGCCTAGGCGGGACAGGGAAGGATGAGCAGTTCTTC | CASSLGGTGKDEQFF
TRBJ1-4 | 17 | - | - | TRBV27 | TGTGCCAGCAGTCCGAGGGGGGGGATTAGCACTAATGAAAAACTGTTTTTT | CASSPRGGISTNEKLFF
TRBJ2-5 | 14 | - | - | TRBV28 | TGTGCCAGCAGGACCTTTGGAGGATGGGAGACCCAGTACTTC | CASRTFGGWETQYF
TRBJ1-1 | 13 | TRBD1 | - | TRBV7-2 | TGTGCCAGCAGCTTACAGGGGGGAGTTGAAGCTTTCTTT | CASSLQGGVEAFF
TRBJ1-4 | 15 | - | - | TRBV28 | TGTGCCAGCAGTTTTCTAGGGGAATCTAATGAAAAACTGTTTTTT | CASSFLGESNEKLFF
TRBJ2-2 | 16 | TRBD2 | few | TRBV5-1 | TGCGCCAGCAGCTCGAAGCGGACTAGCGGGGGTGAGGAGCTGTTTTTT | CASSSKRTSGGEELFF
TRBJ2-4 | 13 | - | - | TRBV21-1 | TGTGCCAGCAGCAAAGAGGGGGAGAACATTCAGTACTTC | CASSKEGENIQYF
TRBJ1-5 | 12 | - | - | TRBV6-6 | TGTGCCAGCGGCCAGGGCAATCAGCCCCAGCATTTT | CASGQGNQPQHF
TRBJ2-7 | 16 | - | - | TRBV10-3 | TGTGCCATCAGTCCCTCACGCAGAGGAATTACCTACGAGCAGTACTTC | CAISPSRRGITYEQYF
TRBJ2-7 | 14 | - | - | TRBV5-1 | TGCGCCAGCAGCTCCGTTGACAAACCCTACGAGCAGTACTTC | CASSSVDKPYEQYF
TRBJ2-3 | 15 | - | - | TRBV2 | TGTGCCAGCAAGACTTCTCTCCTAAACACAGATACGCAGTATTTT | CASKTSLLNTDTQYF
TRBJ2-2 | 16 | TRBD2 | once | TRBV5-4 | TGTGCCCGCAGCGCGGGACTAGCGCTGAACACCGGGGAGCTGTTTTTT | CARSAGLALNTGELFF
TRBJ2-1 | 13 | - | - | TRBV5-1 | TGCGCCAGCAAGCTTGTTACCTACAATGAGCAGTTCTTC | CASKLVTYNEQFF
TRBJ1-2 | 14 | - | - | TRBV19 | TGTGCCAGTAGTATTGAGCGCAGTAACTATGGCTACACCTTC | CASSIERSNYGYTF
TRBJ1-1 | 13 | - | - | TRBV29-1 | TGCAGCGCCCGCCGGGGAGGTGACACTGAAGCTTTCTTT | CSARRGGDTEAFF
TRBJ1-6 | 15 | TRBD1 | - | TRBV5-6 | TGTGCCAGCAGCACCCGACAGGGCCTTAGGTCACCCCTCCACTTT | CASSTRQGLRSPLHF
TRBJ2-1 | 15 | TRBD1 | - | TRBV2 | TGTGCCAGCAGGGAGACAGGGGTCATCTACAATGAGCAGTTCTTC | CASRETGVIYNEQFF
TRBJ2-7 | 15 | - | - | TRBV9 | TGTGCCAGCAGCGTAGGGGCGATCCCGGGAGACGAGCAGTACTTC | CASSVGAIPGDEQYF
TRBJ1-6 | 16 | TRBD1 | - | TRBV5-1 | TGCGCCAGCAGCTTGGAGGACAGGGGAAGCAGTTCACCCCTCCACTTT | CASSLEDRGSSSPLHF
TRBJ2-5 | 17 | TRBD2 | - | TRBV7-2 | TGTGCCAGCTCCCTTGGTGCTAGCGGGGGCCGGCTAGAGACCCAGTACTTC | CASSLGASGGRLETQYF
TRBJ1-5 | 15 | - | - | TRBV28 | TGTGCCAGCAGAGGGGGAGGGACACGCAATCAGCCCCAGCATTTT | CASRGGGTRNQPQHF
TRBJ1-2 | 14 | TRBD1 | - | TRBV7-9 | TGTGCCAGCAGCGCACAGGGGGCTAACTATGGCTACACCTTC | CASSAQGANYGYTF
TRBJ2-1 | 15 | TRBD1 | - | TRBV7-2 | TGTGCCAGCAGCTCCGGGACAGGGTTCTCTGGGGAGCAGTTCTTC | CASSSGTGFSGEQFF
TRBJ2-1 | 15 | TRBD2 | - | TRBV18 | TGTGCCAGCTCACCCTCTAGCGGGGGGGGAAATGAGCAGTTCTTC | CASSPSSGGGNEQFF
TRBJ1-6 | 16 | - | - | TRBV6-6 | TGTGCCAGCAGTTATTCCCAACAGGGTTTTTCTTCACCCCTCCACTTT | CASSYSQQGFSSPLHF
TRBJ2-2 | 16 | TRBD1 | - | TRBV9 | TGTGCCAGCAGCTTAGGAGGCAGGGGGATTGACGGGGAGCTGTTTTTT | CASSLGGRGIDGELFF
TRBJ1-2 | 15 | TRBD1 | - | TRBV7-3 | TGTGCCAGCAGCTCCTCCGGGACAGCCTACTATGGCTACACCTTC | CASSSSGTAYYGYTF
TRBJ2-2 | 14 | - | - | TRBV10-2 | TGCGCCAGCAGAGGTCAGGGCGGTACCGGGGAGCTGTTTTTT | CASRGQGGTGELFF
TRBJ2-7 | 15 | TRBD2 | - | TRBV19 | TGTGCCAGTACCATGGGACTAGCTTTGGGTTACGAGCAGTACTTC | CASTMGLALGYEQYF
TRBJ1-5 | 14 | - | - | TRBV9 | TGTGCCAGCAGCGCCGGGACAAGTAATCAGCCCCAGCATTTT | CASSAGTSNQPQHF
TRBJ1-2 | 15 | - | - | TRBV18 | TGTGCCAGCTCACCACAAGGGAAAGGGGACTATGGCTACACCTTC | CASSPQGKGDYGYTF
TRBJ2-6 | 16 | - | - | TRBV30 | TGTGCCTGCCCTAGGAGAAGGTTCTCTGGGGCCAACGTCCTGACTTTC | CACPRRRFSGANVLTF
TRBJ1-6 | 15 | - | - | TRBV7-8 | TGTGCCAGCAGCTTAGATCGTGGAGAGAATTCACCCCTCCACTTT | CASSLDRGENSPLHF
TRBJ1-5 | 15 | TRBD1 | few | TRBV10-3 | TGTGCCACGACCGGGACAGGGGGCTCTAATCAGCCCCAGCATTTT | CATTGTGGSNQPQHF
TRBJ2-1 | 14 | - | - | TRBV6-6 | TGTGCCAGCTTTGCCCGGGTCGACTACAATGAGCAGTTCTTC | CASFARVDYNEQFF
TRBJ2-5 | 15 | TRBD1 | - | TRBV9 | TGTGCCAGCAGCGCAGCCGGGACAGGGCAAGAGACCCAGTACTTC | CASSAAGTGQETQYF
TRBJ2-7 | 18 | TRBD2 | - | TRBV7-2 | TGTGCCAGCAGTGCCGGTCCCGGGACTAGCGGGATCCCCTACGAGCAGTACTTC | CASSAGPGTSGIPYEQYF
TRBJ2-5 | 16 | TRBD2 | - | TRBV7-2 | TGTGCCAGCAGCTTAGTTGCGGGGGGGCGGCAAGAGACCCAGTACTTC | CASSLVAGGRQETQYF
TRBJ1-2 | 14 | - | - | TRBV5-1 | TGCGCCAGCAGCACCGATAGGGCAGGGAATGGCTACACCTTC | CASSTDRAGNGYTF
TRBJ2-5 | 13 | - | - | TRBV6-1 | TGTGCCAGTGGGGGGACCCGCCAAGAGACCCAGTACTTC | CASGGTRQETQYF
TRBJ2-1 | 18 | TRBD2 | - | TRBV18 | TGTGCCAGCTCAGAACTAGCGGGAGGTCCCCTCTCCTACAATGAGCAGTTCTTC | CASSELAGGPLSYNEQFF
TRBJ2-3 | 13 | - | - | TRBV5-6 | TGTGCCAGCAGCCTAGGACAGTCGGATACGCAGTATTTT | CASSLGQSDTQYF
TRBJ2-1 | 13 | TRBD2 | - | TRBV7-2 | TGTGCCAGCGGCCACCCTAGCGGGATAGGGCAGTTCTTC | CASGHPSGIGQFF